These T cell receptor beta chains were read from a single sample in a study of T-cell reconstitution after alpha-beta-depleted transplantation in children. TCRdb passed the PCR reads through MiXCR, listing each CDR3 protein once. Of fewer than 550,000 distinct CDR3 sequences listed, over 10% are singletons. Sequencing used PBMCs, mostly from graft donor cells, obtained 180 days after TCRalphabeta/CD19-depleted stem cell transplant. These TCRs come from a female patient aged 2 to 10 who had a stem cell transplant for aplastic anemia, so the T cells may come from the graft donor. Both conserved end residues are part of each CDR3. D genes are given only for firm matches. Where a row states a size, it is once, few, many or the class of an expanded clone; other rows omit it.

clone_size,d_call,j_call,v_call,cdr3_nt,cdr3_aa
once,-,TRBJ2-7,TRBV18,TGTGCCAGCTCGCGGGACACTCCTTGGGAGCAGTACTTC,CASSRDTPWEQYF
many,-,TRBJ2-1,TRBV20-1,TGCAGTGCCCCCCCCCTTAGCGGCCAGGGCCCCAGTGAGCAGTTCTTC,CSAPPLSGQGPSEQFF
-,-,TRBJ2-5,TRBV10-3,TGTGCCACCGCCTCTGACCAGTCCCAGTACTTC,CATASDQSQYF
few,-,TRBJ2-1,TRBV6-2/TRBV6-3,TGTGCCAGCAGTATCCGGACAGTTCCCCAGAATGAGCAGTTCTTC,CASSIRTVPQNEQFF
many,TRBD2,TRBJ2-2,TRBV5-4,TGTGCCAGCAAGCGGGACTTGGCGAACACCGGGGAGCTGTTTTTT,CASKRDLANTGELFF
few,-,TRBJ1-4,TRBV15,TGTGCCACCAGCAGAGACCTCGGACAGCGGGATGAAAAACTGTTTTTT,CATSRDLGQRDEKLFF
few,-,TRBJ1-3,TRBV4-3,TGCGCCAGCAGCCAAGATAGGGCAGTCTCTGGAAACACCATATATTTT,CASSQDRAVSGNTIYF
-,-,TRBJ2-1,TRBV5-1,TGCGCCAGCAGCTTGGTTGCAGGGGATGAGCAGTTCTTC,CASSLVAGDEQFF
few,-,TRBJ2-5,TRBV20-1,TGCAGTGCCGAGGCACCTAGAGGAGGAGAGACCCAGTACTTC,CSAEAPRGGETQYF
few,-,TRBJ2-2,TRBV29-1,TGCAGCGTTGAGAAGGGGTTTGACACCGGGGAGCTGTTTTTT,CSVEKGFDTGELFF
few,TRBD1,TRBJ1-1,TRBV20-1,TGCAGTGCTAGAGATCAAGACAGGGTGCGGCGAACTGAAGCTTTCTTT,CSARDQDRVRRTEAFF
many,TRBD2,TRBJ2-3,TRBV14,TGTGCCAGCAGCCAAGAAGGGAGCGGGAGCCCGACAGATACGCAGTATTTT,CASSQEGSGSPTDTQYF
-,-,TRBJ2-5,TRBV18,TGTGCCAGCTCACCATCAAGGGCAGAGACCCAGTACTTC,CASSPSRAETQYF
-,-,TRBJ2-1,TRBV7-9,TGTGCCAGCAGCTTTCTACTAGACCCTAGCTCCTACAATGAGCAGTTCTTC,CASSFLLDPSSYNEQFF
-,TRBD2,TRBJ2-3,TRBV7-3,TGTGCCAGCAGCTTAACGCGGGAGAGGGCAGATACGCAGTATTTT,CASSLTRERADTQYF
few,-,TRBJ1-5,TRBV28,TGTGCCAGCAGTTTAGCCCCTCGGACGGGTGGGTTTGGCAATCAGCCCCAGCATTTT,CASSLAPRTGGFGNQPQHF
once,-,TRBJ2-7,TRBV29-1,TGCAGCGCCCAGCCGGGCCAGCGGCTAGATCGAGGCGAGCAGTACTTC,CSAQPGQRLDRGEQYF
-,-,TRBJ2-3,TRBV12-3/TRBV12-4,TGTGCCAGCAGTTTAATAGCTAGAGGGCCAGATACGCAGTATTTT,CASSLIARGPDTQYF
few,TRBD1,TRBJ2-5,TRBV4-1,TGCGCCAGCAGCCAAGTGTGGACAGGGGAAGAGACCCAGTACTTC,CASSQVWTGEETQYF
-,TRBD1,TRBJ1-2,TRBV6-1,TGTGCCAGCAGCGAGGACAGGGGAAACTATGGCTACACCTTC,CASSEDRGNYGYTF
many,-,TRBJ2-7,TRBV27,TGTGCCAGCAGTTTATCGACAGGACATCGCACCTACGAGCAGTACTTC,CASSLSTGHRTYEQYF
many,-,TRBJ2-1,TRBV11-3,TGTGCCAGCAGCTTTAGTAGCTCCTACAATGAGCAGTTCTTC,CASSFSSSYNEQFF
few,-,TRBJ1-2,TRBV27,TGTGCCAGCAGCCACGAGGGCTACGACTACACCTTC,CASSHEGYDYTF
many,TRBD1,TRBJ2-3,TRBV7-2,TGTGCCAGCAGCCTGGGACAGGGTGGGGATACGCAGTATTTT,CASSLGQGGDTQYF
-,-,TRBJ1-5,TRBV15,TGTGCCACCAGCAGAGATCTCTTGAGGGGCCTTCAGCCCCAGCATTTT,CATSRDLLRGLQPQHF
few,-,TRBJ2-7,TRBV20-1,TGCAGTGCTAGCCCCCACGGGACGCCTCCCTACGAGCAGTACTTC,CSASPHGTPPYEQYF
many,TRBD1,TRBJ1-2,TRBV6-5,TGTGCCAGCAGTTACGGCCAGGGGGCGAGCTATGGCTACACCTTC,CASSYGQGASYGYTF
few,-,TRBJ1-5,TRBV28,TGTGCCAGCAGTTCGACAGGATATAGCAATCAGCCCCAGCATTTT,CASSSTGYSNQPQHF
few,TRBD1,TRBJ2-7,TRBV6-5,TGTGCCAGCAGTTATTCCGCGGACAGGGACCCCTACGAGCAGTACTTC,CASSYSADRDPYEQYF
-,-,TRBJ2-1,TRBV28,TGTGCCAGCAGTTCGGCCCGAAGGGAGGTAAATGAGCAGTTCTTC,CASSSARREVNEQFF
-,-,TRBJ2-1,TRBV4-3,TGCGCCAGCAGCCAAGGGCTACTAGCTCGTTCCTACAATGAGCAGTTCTTC,CASSQGLLARSYNEQFF
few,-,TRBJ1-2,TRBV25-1,TGTGCCAGCAGTGAATGGGGCTGGCAGAGCGGCTACACCTTC,CASSEWGWQSGYTF
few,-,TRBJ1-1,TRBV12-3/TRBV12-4,TGTGCCAGCAGTTTGTTGTTTTGGGTAGACTACACTGAAGCTTTCTTT,CASSLLFWVDYTEAFF
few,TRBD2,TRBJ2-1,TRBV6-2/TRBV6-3,TGTGCCAGCAGTTACGCCGGGACTAGCCCCTACAATGAGCAGTTCTTC,CASSYAGTSPYNEQFF
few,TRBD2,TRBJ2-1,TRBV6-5,TGTGCCAGCACCCCTTCTCCGCCCGGGACTAGCGGAAGGAGGGGGCTCTTC,CASTPSPPGTSGRRGLF
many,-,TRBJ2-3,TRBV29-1,TGCAGCGTTGAGGGCCGCGGGCGCACAGATACGCAGTATTTT,CSVEGRGRTDTQYF
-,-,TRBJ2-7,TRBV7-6,TGTGCCAGCAGCTTAGCTGGATTCGGGCCCTACGAGCAGTACTTC,CASSLAGFGPYEQYF
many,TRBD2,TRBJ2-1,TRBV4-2,TGTGCCAGCAGCCAAGAGGGGGAGCGGGAGGAAGGTGAGCAGTTCTTC,CASSQEGEREEGEQFF
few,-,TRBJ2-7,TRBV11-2,TGTGCCATCGCGACTACTAGCTCTAGGTACGAGCAGTACTTC,CAIATTSSRYEQYF
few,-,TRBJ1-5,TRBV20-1,TGCAGTGCTAGAGATGGGGCCGAACCTAGCAATCAGCCCCAGCATTTT,CSARDGAEPSNQPQHF